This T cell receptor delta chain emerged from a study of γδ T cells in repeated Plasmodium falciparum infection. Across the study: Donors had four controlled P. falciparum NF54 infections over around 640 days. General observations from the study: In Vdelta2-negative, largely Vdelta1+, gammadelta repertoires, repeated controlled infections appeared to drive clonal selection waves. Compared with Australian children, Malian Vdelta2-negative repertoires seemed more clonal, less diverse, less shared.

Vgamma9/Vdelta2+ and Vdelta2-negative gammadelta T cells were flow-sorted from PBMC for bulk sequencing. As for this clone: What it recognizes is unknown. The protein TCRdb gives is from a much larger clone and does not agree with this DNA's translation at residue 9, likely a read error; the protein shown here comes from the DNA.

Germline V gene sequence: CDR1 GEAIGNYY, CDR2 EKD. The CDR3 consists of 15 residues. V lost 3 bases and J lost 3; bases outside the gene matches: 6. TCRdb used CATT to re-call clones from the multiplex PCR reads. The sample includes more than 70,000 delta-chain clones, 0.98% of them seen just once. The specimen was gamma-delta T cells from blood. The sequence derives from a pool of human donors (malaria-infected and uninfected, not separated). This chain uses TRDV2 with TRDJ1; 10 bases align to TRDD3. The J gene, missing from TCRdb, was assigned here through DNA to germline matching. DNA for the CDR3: TGTGCCTGTGACCCACTGGGGGATGTTCCCGATAAACTCATCTTT. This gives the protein CACDPLGDVPDKLIF.